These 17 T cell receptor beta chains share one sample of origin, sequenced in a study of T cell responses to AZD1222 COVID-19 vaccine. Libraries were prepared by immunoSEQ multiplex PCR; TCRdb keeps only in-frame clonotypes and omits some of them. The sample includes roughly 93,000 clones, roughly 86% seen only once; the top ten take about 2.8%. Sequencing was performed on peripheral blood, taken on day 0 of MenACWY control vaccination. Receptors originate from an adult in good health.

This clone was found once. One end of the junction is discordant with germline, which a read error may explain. The CDR3 nucleotides are TGTGCTAGCAGCCCCGCGCGGGGGCTATACAATGAGCAGTTCTTC. Translation: CASSPARGLYNEQFF. This chain links TRBV7-7 with TRBJ2-1, with TRBD2 as a possible D gene (7 bases). Germline loops: CDR1 SSHAT, CDR2 FNYEAQ (reference sequence). CDR3 length: 15 amino acids.

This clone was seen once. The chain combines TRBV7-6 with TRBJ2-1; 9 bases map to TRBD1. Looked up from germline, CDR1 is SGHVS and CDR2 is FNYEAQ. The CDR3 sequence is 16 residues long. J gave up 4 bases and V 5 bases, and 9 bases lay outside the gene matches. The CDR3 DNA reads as TGTGCCAGCAGCCCCACAGGGGGCGGGACTTACAATGAGCAGTTCTTC. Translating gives CASSPTGGGTYNEQFF. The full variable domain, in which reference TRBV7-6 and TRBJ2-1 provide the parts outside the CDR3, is GAGVSQSPRYKVTKRGQDVALRCDPISGHVSLYWYRQALGQGPEFLTYFNYEAQQDKSGLPNDRFSAERPEGSISTLTIQRTEQRDSAMYRCASSPTGGGTYNEQFFGPGTRLTVL.

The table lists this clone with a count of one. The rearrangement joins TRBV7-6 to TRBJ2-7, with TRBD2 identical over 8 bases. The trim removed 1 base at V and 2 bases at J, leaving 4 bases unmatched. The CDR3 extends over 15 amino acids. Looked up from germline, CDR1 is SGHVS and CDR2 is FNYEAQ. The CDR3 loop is CASSLGSGGAYEQYF. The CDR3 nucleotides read TGTGCCAGCAGCTTAGGCAGCGGGGGCGCCTACGAGCAGTACTTC.

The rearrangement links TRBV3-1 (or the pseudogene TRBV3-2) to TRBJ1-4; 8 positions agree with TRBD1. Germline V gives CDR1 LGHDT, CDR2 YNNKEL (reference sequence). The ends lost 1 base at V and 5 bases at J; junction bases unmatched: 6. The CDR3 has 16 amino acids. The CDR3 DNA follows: TGTGCCAGCAGCCAAGCCCGCGACAGGGGCAATGAAAAACTGTTTTTT. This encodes CASSQARDRGNEKLFF.

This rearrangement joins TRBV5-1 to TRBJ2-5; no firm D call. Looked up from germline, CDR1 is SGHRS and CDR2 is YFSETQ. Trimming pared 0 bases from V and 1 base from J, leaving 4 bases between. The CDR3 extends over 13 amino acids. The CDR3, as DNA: TGCGCCAGCAGCTTGGGGCTCCAAGAGACCCAGTACTTC. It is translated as CASSLGLQETQYF.

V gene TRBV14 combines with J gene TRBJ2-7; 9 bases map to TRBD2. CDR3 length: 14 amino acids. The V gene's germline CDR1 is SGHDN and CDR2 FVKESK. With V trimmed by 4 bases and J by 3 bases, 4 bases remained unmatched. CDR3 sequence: CASSPGLAFYEQYF. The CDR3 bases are TGTGCCAGCAGCCCGGGACTAGCTTTCTACGAGCAGTACTTC.

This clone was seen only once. As DNA, the CDR3 is TGCGCCAGCAGCTCCGGGACAGGGGGCTCTAATCAGCCCCAGCATTTT. Its protein product is CASSSGTGGSNQPQHF. The gene calls are TRBV5-1 and TRBJ1-5; 12 bases match TRBD1. Germline V CDR1 and CDR2: SGHRS, YFSETQ. The CDR3 spans 16 residues. Trimming cost V 3 bases and J 4 bases; bases outside gene matches: 5.

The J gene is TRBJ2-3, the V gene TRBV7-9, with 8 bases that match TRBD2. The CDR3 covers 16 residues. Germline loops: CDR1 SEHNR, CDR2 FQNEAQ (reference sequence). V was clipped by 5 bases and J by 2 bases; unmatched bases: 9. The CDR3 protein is CASSANLAGYTDTQYF. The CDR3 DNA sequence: TGTGCCAGCAGCGCAAACTTAGCGGGGTACACAGATACGCAGTATTTT.

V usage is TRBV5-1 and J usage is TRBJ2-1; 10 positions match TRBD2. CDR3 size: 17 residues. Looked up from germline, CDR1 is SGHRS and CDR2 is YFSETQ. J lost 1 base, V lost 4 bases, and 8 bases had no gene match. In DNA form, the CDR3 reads TGCGCCAGCAGCGTCGGGCTAGCGGGGGCTTCCTACAATGAGCAGTTCTTC. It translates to CASSVGLAGASYNEQFF.

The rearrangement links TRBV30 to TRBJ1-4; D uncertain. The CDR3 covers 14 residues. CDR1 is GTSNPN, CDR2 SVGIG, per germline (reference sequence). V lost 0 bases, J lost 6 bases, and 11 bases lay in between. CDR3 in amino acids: CAWSVSQTYEKLFF. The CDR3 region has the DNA TGTGCCTGGAGTGTGAGTCAGACTTATGAAAAACTGTTTTTT.

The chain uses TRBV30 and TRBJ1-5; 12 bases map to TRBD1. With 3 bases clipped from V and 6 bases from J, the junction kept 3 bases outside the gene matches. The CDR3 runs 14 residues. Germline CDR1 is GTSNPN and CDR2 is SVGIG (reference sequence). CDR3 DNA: TGTGCCTGGAGCGGGACAGGGGGCTTTCAGCCCCAGCATTTT. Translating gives CAWSGTGGFQPQHF.

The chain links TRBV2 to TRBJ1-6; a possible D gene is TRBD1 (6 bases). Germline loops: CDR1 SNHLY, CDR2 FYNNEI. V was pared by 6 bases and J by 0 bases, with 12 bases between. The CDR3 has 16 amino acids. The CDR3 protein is CASRGDTYSYNSPLHF. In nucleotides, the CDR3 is TGTGCCAGCAGGGGGGACACCTACTCCTATAATTCACCCCTCCACTTT.

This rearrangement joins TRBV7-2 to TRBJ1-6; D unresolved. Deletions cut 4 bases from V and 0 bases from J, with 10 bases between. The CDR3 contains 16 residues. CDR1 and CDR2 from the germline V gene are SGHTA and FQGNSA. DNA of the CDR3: TGTGCCAGCAGCTCGGAACCGCCCTCCTATAATTCACCCCTCCACTTT. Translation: CASSSEPPSYNSPLHF.

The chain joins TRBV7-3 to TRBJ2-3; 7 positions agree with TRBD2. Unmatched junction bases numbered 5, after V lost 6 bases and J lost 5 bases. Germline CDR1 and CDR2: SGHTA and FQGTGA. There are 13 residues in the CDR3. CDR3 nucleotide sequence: TGTGCCAGCAGTCGGGACTACGTAGATACGCAGTATTTT. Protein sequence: CASSRDYVDTQYF.

The CDR3 is CASSPPIISGNTIYF. The CDR3, as DNA: TGTGCCAGCTCACCACCGATCATCTCTGGAAACACCATATATTTT. V and J are TRBV18 and TRBJ1-3; the D is unclear. The CDR3 runs to 15 residues. Germline CDR1 reads KGHSH; CDR2 reads LQKENI. V lost 0 bases and J 0 bases, leaving 6 bases between the germline ends.

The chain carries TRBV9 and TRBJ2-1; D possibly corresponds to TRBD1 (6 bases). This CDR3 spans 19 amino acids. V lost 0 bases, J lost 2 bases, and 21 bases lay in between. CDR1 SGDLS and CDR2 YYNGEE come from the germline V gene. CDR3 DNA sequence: TGTGCCAGCAGCGTAGCTTTCCGCTCCCAGGGGATCGCCTACAATGAGCAGTTCTTC. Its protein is CASSVAFRSQGIAYNEQFF.

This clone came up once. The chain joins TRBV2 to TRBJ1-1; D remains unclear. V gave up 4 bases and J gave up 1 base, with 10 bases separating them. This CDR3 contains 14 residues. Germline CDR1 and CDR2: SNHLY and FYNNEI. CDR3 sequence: CASSVRPPNTEAFF. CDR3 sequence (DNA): TGTGCCAGCAGTGTCCGGCCCCCGAACACTGAAGCTTTCTTT.